The TCR beta chain described here comes from a study of T cell responses to AZD1222 COVID-19 vaccine. Germline assignment: CDR1 MDHEN and CDR2 SYDVKM. There are 11 residues in the CDR3. V dropped 4 bases and J dropped 8 bases, with 6 bases sitting between them. As for this clone: What it recognizes is unknown.

Using immunoSEQ multiplex PCR, the repertoire was profiled, and TCRdb retains in-frame clones only, with some absent. This sample has roughly 100,000 clones, with roughly 84% found just once. Overall study results and limits: Spike-specific TCRs gained breadth and depth after people received two AZD1222 doses. Reports say nearly half of spike-specific TCRs go after unmutated variant regions.

The sequence derives from an adult in good health. Source: peripheral blood, taken on day 0 of AZD1222 vaccination. The rearrangement joins TRBV28 to TRBJ2-1; the D is unclear. The CDR3 nucleotides read TGTGCCAGCAGTTCCACCCATGAGCAGTTCTTC. Protein: CASSSTHEQFF.